This T cell receptor (beta chain) was found in a study of CD8+ T cells in alopecia areata. Details on this clone: Its antigen is unidentified.

V lost 1 base and J lost 5, with 17 bases in between. The CDR3 is made up of 16 amino acids. Germline V lookup: CDR1 SEHNR, CDR2 FQNEAQ (reference sequence). The treatment here: oral pan-JAK inhibitor, 5-10 mg twice daily. General study findings and limits: For baseline CD8+ expansion, any link to response stays uncertain with one nonresponder. A large proportion of expanded lesional clones were detected persisting in scalp and blood during tofacitinib.

RNA was isolated and reverse transcribed to cDNA, the sequencing template. Profiling relied on immunoSEQ multiplex PCR, and the TCRdb table lists in-frame clones only, not all of them. The sample yields 180,000 or so clones, about 47% seen once. The sequenced sample was CD8+ T cells sorted from blood, obtained around week 53, from a patient treated with tofacitinib. The chain links TRBV7-9 to TRBJ1-2; D remains ambiguous. The sequence was collected from a human donor with alopecia areata. The CDR3 DNA sequence: TGTGCCAGCAGCTTAGGCTACGAGCCGACCCGTTATGGCTACACCTTC. Translation: CASSLGYEPTRYGYTF.